This note documents a single TCR beta chain sequence. This sample was taken from a study of blood T cell repertoires in COVID-19. The CDR3 totals 16 residues. Trimming cost V 1 base and J 7 bases; bases outside gene matches: 8. Germline CDR1 LGHDT, CDR2 YNNKEL (reference sequence). The repertoire was sequenced with immunoSEQ multiplex PCR; TCRdb's copy has only in-frame clones and lacks some. The sample has 410,000 or so clones, roughly 89% seen once. The rearrangement links TRBV3-1 (or the pseudogene TRBV3-2) to TRBJ2-1; 9 bases line up with TRBD2. Source material: peripheral blood. This TCR came from a woman in her twenties or thirties with active or convalescent COVID-19. The CDR3, as DNA: TGTGCCAGCAGCCAAGCCCTAGCGGGGTCTCAGAATGAGCAGTTCTTC. Its translation: CASSQALAGSQNEQFF.